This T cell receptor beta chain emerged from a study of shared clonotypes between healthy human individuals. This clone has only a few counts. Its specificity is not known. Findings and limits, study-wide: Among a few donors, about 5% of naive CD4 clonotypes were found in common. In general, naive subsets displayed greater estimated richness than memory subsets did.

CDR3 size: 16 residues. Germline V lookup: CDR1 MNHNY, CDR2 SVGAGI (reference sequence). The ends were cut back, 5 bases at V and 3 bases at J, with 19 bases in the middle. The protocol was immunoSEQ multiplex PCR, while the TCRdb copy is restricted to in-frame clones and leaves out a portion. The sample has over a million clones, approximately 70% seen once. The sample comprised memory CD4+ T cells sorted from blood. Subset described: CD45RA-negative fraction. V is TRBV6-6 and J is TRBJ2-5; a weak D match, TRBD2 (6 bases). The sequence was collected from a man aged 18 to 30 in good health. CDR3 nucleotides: TGTGCCAGCAGTCCGCCGGGGGTAGTAGATAAAGAGACCCAGTACTTC. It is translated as CASSPPGVVDKETQYF.